This entry is about one TCR beta chain. Its antigen is still unknown. These data are taken from a study of shared clonotypes between healthy human individuals. Profiling relied on immunoSEQ multiplex PCR, and the TCRdb table lists in-frame clones only, not all of them. The sample lists roughly 2,000,000 clones, 93% occurring once. This CDR3 region has 16 residues. CDR1 is SGHNT, CDR2 YENEEA, per germline. The V end lost 3 bases, the J end lost 4 bases, and 15 bases lay between the germline ends. Study conclusions and caveats: Despite large depth, sorted-subset datasets appeared incompletely sequenced.

Naivety among CD8 cells was defined by CD45RO negativity and positive CCR7 selection, thereby excluding terminally differentiated effector memory CD45RA+ cells. The clonotype was recovered from a young man in good health. Some clones in this sample may be carry-over from other donors' samples. The sequenced material came from naive CD8+ T cells from PBMCs. The chain joins TRBV11-3 to TRBJ2-2; a weak D match, TRBD1 (7 bases). The chain's CDR3 is CASSFHRGGSTGELFF. The CDR3 coding sequence is TGTGCCAGCAGCTTCCACAGGGGAGGTAGCACCGGGGAGCTGTTTTTT. Full variable domain (rest looked up from reference TRBV11-3 and TRBJ2-2): EAGVVQSPRYKIIEKKQPVAFWCNPISGHNTLYWYLQNLGQGPELLIRYENEEAVDDSQLPKDRFSAERLKGVDSTLKIQPAELGDSAVYLCASSFHRGGSTGELFFGEGSRLTVL.